These 32 T cell receptor beta chains came from one sample sequenced in a study of technical replicates of blood from several donors. The repertoire was sequenced with immunoSEQ multiplex PCR; TCRdb's copy has only in-frame clones and lacks some. Here the sample spans tens of thousands of clones, 94% being singletons. The sample comprised T cells isolated from PBMCs. All receptors come from a human donor in good health.

The CDR3 DNA reads TGTGCCAGCAGCACCCGAGCTAGCGGGAGTTCAAGCACAGATACGCAGTATTTT. It translates to CASSTRASGSSSTDTQYF. This chain connects TRBV9 to TRBJ2-3, with 10 bases matching TRBD2. The CDR3 spans 18 residues. V lost 4 bases to trimming and J lost 0 bases; unmatched junction nucleotides: 11. Germline assignment: CDR1 SGDLS and CDR2 YYNGEE.

The chain is built from TRBV4-1 and TRBJ2-7; D possibly corresponds to TRBD2 (5 bases). V dropped 0 bases and J dropped 4 bases, with 10 bases sitting between them. CDR3 size: 14 residues. Germline V lookup: CDR1 MGHRA, CDR2 YSYEKL. The CDR3 bases are TGCGCCAGCAGCCAAGATCGGGGTGGTTACGAGCAGTACTTC. It codes for CASSQDRGGYEQYF.

The CDR3 nucleotides read TGTGCCAGCAGACATGGTGGTGATGAAAAACTGTTTTTT. This translates into CASRHGGDEKLFF. The chain has TRBV27 and TRBJ1-4; no clear D. Germline V gene sequence: CDR1 MNHEY, CDR2 SMNVEV (reference sequence). There are 13 residues in the CDR3. V gave up 6 bases and J gave up 6 bases, with 11 bases separating them.

The V and J genes are TRBV2 and TRBJ1-5; D is undetermined. V was clipped by 4 bases and J by 4 bases, with 8 bases between them. The CDR3 runs 13 residues. Germline values: CDR1 SNHLY, CDR2 FYNNEI. As DNA, the CDR3 is TGTGCCAGCAGTGTTAGCAGAAATCAGCCCCAGCATTTT. Amino acids: CASSVSRNQPQHF.

This chain joins TRBV5-5 and TRBJ2-5; maybe TRBD1 (6 bases). V shed 1 base and J shed 5 bases, with 9 bases lying between them. The CDR3 length is 13 residues. Germline CDR1 and CDR2: SGHKS and YYEKEE (reference sequence). The CDR3, as DNA: TGTGCCAGCAGCTTGAACAGGGAGGAGACCCAGTACTTC. Protein: CASSLNREETQYF.

A note on this clone: Relative to the germline gene, one junction end is altered; a read error may explain this. The V gene is TRBV7-7, the J gene TRBJ2-3, with TRBD2 identical over 8 bases. From germline, CDR1 is SSHAT and CDR2 FNYEAQ (reference sequence). This CDR3 region has 15 residues. The CDR3 reads CASSYTGGPSDTQYF. The CDR3 bases are TGTGCTAGCAGCTATACGGGGGGGCCTTCAGATACGCAGTATTTT.

The gene calls are TRBV27 and TRBJ1-3; the D is unclear. Per the germline V gene, CDR1 is MNHEY and CDR2 is SMNVEV (reference sequence). V lost 6 bases and J 4 bases, leaving 10 bases between the germline ends. The CDR3 consists of 13 residues. In DNA form, the CDR3 reads TGTGCCAGCAGACCTCATACAGGAAACACCATATATTTT. Its translation: CASRPHTGNTIYF.

V is TRBV28 and J is TRBJ1-1, with 7 positions matching TRBD1. J was trimmed by 0 bases and V by 11 bases; bases with no gene match: 9. CDR3 length: 14 amino acids. The germline V gene encodes CDR1 MDHEN and CDR2 SYDVKM. The DNA for the CDR3 is TGTGCCCTCCGGGACAGTCTCATGAACACTGAAGCTTTCTTT. Its translation is CALRDSLMNTEAFF.

The chain combines TRBV4-1 with TRBJ1-2, with D maybe TRBD1 (6 bases). Germline assignment: CDR1 MGHRA and CDR2 YSYEKL. The CDR3 loop spans 18 amino acids. Trimming shortened V by 3 bases and J by 0 bases, and 20 bases separated the two germline ends. The CDR3, as DNA: TGCGCCAGCAGCCAGCGGGGGGCCTCCCAGCTAGCTAACTATGGCTACACCTTC. Its protein is CASSQRGASQLANYGYTF.

V and J are TRBV7-9 and TRBJ2-7; 9 bases map to TRBD1. Unmatched junction bases numbered 4, after V lost 4 bases and J lost 6 bases. CDR1 and CDR2 from the germline V gene are SEHNR and FQNEAQ (reference sequence). The CDR3 covers 13 residues. The DNA of the CDR3 is TGTGCCAGCAGCTCCCTACAGGGGGCCGAGCAGTACTTC. This encodes CASSSLQGAEQYF.

The chain has TRBV5-1 and TRBJ2-3, with D perhaps matching TRBD1 (6 bases). This CDR3 region has 16 residues. The ends were cut back, 0 bases at V and 3 bases at J, with 14 bases in the middle. Germline V gives CDR1 SGHRS, CDR2 YFSETQ. The CDR3 reads CASSLGTGSSTDTQYF. CDR3 in DNA: TGCGCCAGCAGCTTGGGTACAGGGTCATCAACAGATACGCAGTATTTT.

This clone occurred a few times. The J gene is TRBJ1-1, the V gene TRBV7-9; a possible D gene is TRBD1 (5 bases). This CDR3 is built from 13 residues. CDR1 and CDR2 from the germline V gene are SEHNR and FQNEAQ (reference sequence). V was trimmed by 3 bases and J by 3 bases, leaving 8 bases between them. Written as DNA, the CDR3 is TGTGCCAGCAGCTTCGGGGGTTACACTGAAGCTTTCTTT. Encoded protein: CASSFGGYTEAFF. The full variable domain, with the rest looked up from reference TRBV7-9 and TRBJ1-1, is DTGVSQNPRHKITKRGQNVTFRCDPISEHNRLYWYRQTLGQGPEFLTYFQNEAQLEKSRLLSDRFSAERPKGSFSTLEIQRTEQGDSAMYLCASSFGGYTEAFFGQGTRLTVV.

The chain has TRBV7-9 and TRBJ2-7; perhaps TRBD2 as D (5 bases). V dropped 0 bases and J dropped 0 bases, with 15 bases sitting between them. CDR3 length equals 17 residues. Germline values: CDR1 SEHNR, CDR2 FQNEAQ (reference sequence). CDR3 protein: CASSLASGGYPSYEQYF. DNA for the CDR3: TGTGCCAGCAGCTTAGCGTCGGGCGGGTACCCCTCCTACGAGCAGTACTTC. Drawing the rest from reference TRBV7-9 and TRBJ2-7, the complete variable domain is DTGVSQNPRHKITKRGQNVTFRCDPISEHNRLYWYRQTLGQGPEFLTYFQNEAQLEKSRLLSDRFSAERPKGSFSTLEIQRTEQGDSAMYLCASSLASGGYPSYEQYFGPGTRLTVT.

The CDR3 DNA reads TGTGCCAGCAGTGTCCCCGGGAGCTGGGGAACTGAAGCTTTCTTT. Its translation: CASSVPGSWGTEAFF. The chain uses TRBV25-1 and TRBJ1-1; D remains ambiguous. V was cut by 4 bases and J by 5 bases, with 17 bases left in between. The CDR3 loop spans 15 amino acids. Germline V CDR1 and CDR2: MGHDK, SYGVNS.

V and J are TRBV2 and TRBJ2-4, with TRBD2 matching 8 bases. This CDR3 has 17 amino acids. J gave up 0 bases and V 2 bases, and 6 bases lay outside the gene matches. Germline V gene lookup returns CDR1 SNHLY and CDR2 FYNNEI. CDR3 amino acids: CASSERASGLAKNIQYF. In nucleotides, the CDR3 is TGTGCCAGCAGTGAAAGGGCTAGCGGGCTAGCCAAAAACATTCAGTACTTC.

This chain connects TRBV6-6 to TRBJ1-1; D is possibly TRBD1 (5 bases). With 11 bases removed from V and 8 bases from J, the gap between germline ends came to 21 bases. The CDR3 totals 13 residues. The germline CDR1 and CDR2 sequences are MNHNY and SVGAGI (reference sequence). The CDR3 nucleotides are TGTGCCGGGGCTGGGGGGGAACCTGTAGAAGCTTTCTTT. Protein sequence: CAGAGGEPVEAFF.

V and J are TRBV7-9 and TRBJ1-2, with D maybe TRBD1 (6 bases). This CDR3 is 14 amino acids long. Trimming cost V 6 bases and J 3 bases, with 14 bases left between them. Germline loops: CDR1 SEHNR, CDR2 FQNEAQ (reference sequence). CDR3 nucleotides: TGTGCCAGCAGGGGCCTGGGGGCGGACTATGGCTACACCTTC. Translation: CASRGLGADYGYTF.

The chain is built from TRBV28 and TRBJ1-2; 8 bases map to TRBD1. Per the germline V gene, CDR1 is MDHEN and CDR2 is SYDVKM. J lost 8 bases, V lost 1 base, and 12 bases had no gene match. This CDR3 is built from 16 residues. CDR3 in DNA: TGTGCCAGCAGTTTATCGGGGCGATGGACAGGGAGGGGCTACACCTTC. This gives the protein CASSLSGRWTGRGYTF.

The chain uses TRBV30 and TRBJ1-5, with 7 nucleotides matching TRBD1. This CDR3 has 13 amino acids. V shed 3 bases, J shed 3 bases, and the junction held 2 bases outside the gene matches. Germline V CDR1 and CDR2: GTSNPN, SVGIG (reference sequence). CDR3 residues: CAWRGQINQPQHF. CDR3 nucleotide sequence: TGTGCCTGGAGGGGACAGATCAATCAGCCCCAGCATTTT.

This clone was counted once. The chain recombines TRBV9 with TRBJ1-5, with D possibly TRBD1 on 6 matching bases. This CDR3 contains 13 residues. Trimming took 3 bases from V and 7 from J, leaving 11 bases between them. Germline V gives CDR1 SGDLS, CDR2 YYNGEE. CDR3 sequence: CASSGSGAQPQHF. CDR3 DNA sequence: TGTGCCAGCAGCGGATCAGGGGCGCAGCCCCAGCATTTT.

The rearrangement joins TRBV9 to TRBJ1-6; D is ambiguous. CDR3 size: 16 residues. Germline-derived CDR1 and CDR2 are SGDLS and YYNGEE. V dropped 3 bases and J dropped 1 base, with 11 bases sitting between them. CDR3 sequence: CASSAPLGSYNSPLHF. DNA of the CDR3: TGTGCCAGCAGCGCGCCGCTAGGATCCTATAATTCACCCCTCCACTTT.

V usage is TRBV5-6 and J usage is TRBJ2-6; D unresolved. Trimming took off 5 bases at V and 1 base at J, with 4 bases between the two ends. Germline CDR1 and CDR2: SGHDT and YYEEEE. CDR3 length equals 13 residues. The chain's CDR3 is CASSLSGANVLTF. The CDR3 region has the DNA TGTGCCAGCAGTTTATCTGGGGCCAACGTCCTGACTTTC. Full variable domain (outside the CDR3, taken from reference TRBV5-6 and TRBJ2-6): DAGVTQSPTHLIKTRGQQVTLRCSPKSGHDTVSWYQQALGQGPQFIFQYYEEEERQRGNFPDRFSGHQFPNYSSELNVNALLLGDSALYLCASSLSGANVLTFGAGSRLTVL.

Many counts were recorded for this clone. The rearrangement links TRBV6-1 to TRBJ2-2, with 8 bases lining up with TRBD1. CDR3 length: 15 residues. J was trimmed by 3 bases and V by 6 bases; bases with no gene match: 6. The germline gives CDR1 MNHNS, CDR2 SASEGT. CDR3 coding DNA: TGTGCCAGCAGGAGACAGGGGCGGTACACCGGGGAGCTGTTTTTT. Translation: CASRRQGRYTGELFF.

V usage is TRBV30 and J usage is TRBJ2-5; maybe TRBD1 (7 bases). CDR1 is GTSNPN, CDR2 SVGIG, per germline (reference sequence). The CDR3 spans 15 residues. The ends were cut back, 2 bases at V and 4 bases at J, with 17 bases in the middle. The CDR3 coding sequence is TGTGCCTGGAGTCCCCTGGGCCAGGGGGGAGAGACCCAGTACTTC. Translation gives CAWSPLGQGGETQYF. Based on the CDR3 plus reference TRBV30 and TRBJ2-5, the full variable domain is SQTIHQWPATLVQPVGSPLSLECTVEGTSNPNLYWYRQAAGRGLQLLFYSVGIGQISSEVPQNLSASRPQDRQFILSSKKLLLSDSGFYLCAWSPLGQGGETQYFGPGTRLLVL.

This clone has just one count. The rearrangement joins TRBV18 to TRBJ2-5; no firm D call. V was shortened by 3 bases and J by 3 bases, with 5 bases between the two germline ends. Germline V lookup: CDR1 KGHSH, CDR2 LQKENI. This CDR3 region has 12 residues. The CDR3 is CASSPAKETQYF. The DNA for the CDR3 is TGTGCCAGCTCACCGGCCAAAGAGACCCAGTACTTC.

The gene calls are TRBV19 and TRBJ1-5; TRBD1 matches 8 bases. V dropped 5 bases and J dropped 7; count of bases not matched to a gene: 7. CDR3 length: 14 residues. From germline, CDR1 is LNHDA and CDR2 SQIVND (reference sequence). CDR3 in DNA: TGTGCCAGTAGTTCGGCAGGGGGCAGCCAGCCCCAGCATTTT. As protein: CASSSAGGSQPQHF.

This clone was recorded only once. The chain uses TRBV5-8 and TRBJ2-2; D remains ambiguous. Germline V CDR1 and CDR2: SGHTS, YDEGEE. The CDR3 runs to 13 residues. Trimming removed 6 bases from V and 1 base from J, with 7 bases in between. CDR3 sequence reads: CASMERNTGELFF. The DNA for the CDR3 is TGTGCCAGCATGGAGCGGAACACCGGGGAGCTGTTTTTT.

The rearrangement uses TRBV29-1 and TRBJ1-2; D not resolved. The CDR3 spans 11 residues. CDR1 is SQVTM, CDR2 ANQGSEA, per germline. DNA for the CDR3: TGCACCACGATTTCGGGTCAGAACTACACCTTC. Amino acid sequence: CTTISGQNYTF.

The chain has TRBV7-9 and TRBJ2-5; D not resolved. The CDR3 is 15 amino acids. V was clipped by 1 base and J by 1 base, with 10 bases between them. CDR1 and CDR2 from the germline V gene are SEHNR and FQNEAQ (reference sequence). This chain's CDR3 is CASSLDVSLQETQYF. The CDR3 DNA sequence: TGTGCCAGCAGCTTAGACGTTAGCCTCCAAGAGACCCAGTACTTC. Full variable domain (remainder filled in from reference TRBV7-9 and TRBJ2-5): DTGVSQNPRHKITKRGQNVTFRCDPISEHNRLYWYRQTLGQGPEFLTYFQNEAQLEKSRLLSDRFSAERPKGSFSTLEIQRTEQGDSAMYLCASSLDVSLQETQYFGPGTRLLVL.

The chain employs TRBV4-1 and TRBJ2-2, with 7 positions matching TRBD1. V was clipped by 1 base and J by 1 base; unmatched bases: 21. The CDR3 has 22 residues. Germline values: CDR1 MGHRA, CDR2 YSYEKL. The CDR3 sequence: CASSQVEWTGRAQSWNTGELFF. CDR3 bases: TGCGCCAGCAGCCAAGTTGAGTGGACAGGCAGGGCGCAGTCCTGGAACACCGGGGAGCTGTTTTTT.

The chain employs TRBV28 and TRBJ1-2; the D is unclear. The ends were cut back, 1 base at V and 3 bases at J, with 12 bases in the middle. CDR3 length: 15 amino acids. Looked up from germline, CDR1 is MDHEN and CDR2 is SYDVKM. In DNA form, the CDR3 reads TGTGCCAGCAGTTTATTGGGAGGGCAGGACTATGGCTACACCTTC. Amino acids: CASSLLGGQDYGYTF.

The chain carries TRBV5-6 and TRBJ1-5; no clear D. Trimming removed 1 base from V and 5 bases from J, with 19 bases in between. Germline values: CDR1 SGHDT, CDR2 YYEEEE. CDR3 size: 17 residues. The CDR3 DNA sequence: TGTGCCAGCAGCTTGTCCAGGAGGCGGCGAGGGTATCAGCCCCAGCATTTT. The encoded protein is CASSLSRRRRGYQPQHF.